These 13 T cell receptor beta chains were all obtained from the same sample, sequenced in a study of cytomegalovirus exposure and HLA in healthy donors. The PCR used 60 Vbeta and 13 Jbeta primers. Assay: immunoSEQ multiplex PCR; the TCRdb copy retains only in-frame clones and omits some. The sample lists roughly 90,000 clones, roughly 80% occurring once. Sequencing was performed on PBMCs. These receptors all stem from a woman in her thirties or forties in good health and CMV-seropositive.

The DNA of the CDR3 is TGTGCCAGCAGTGAAAGCGCACTAGGTAGCTACGAGCAGTACTTC. Encoded protein: CASSESALGSYEQYF. The chain couples TRBV6-1 to TRBJ2-7; D might be TRBD2 (5 bases). This CDR3 region has 15 residues. The V and J ends lost 2 bases and 3 bases respectively, with 14 bases between them. From germline, CDR1 is MNHNS and CDR2 SASEGT.

This chain links TRBV30 with TRBJ1-2; no definite D call. There are 14 residues in the CDR3. CDR1 is GTSNPN and CDR2 is SVGIG in the germline V gene (reference sequence). Trimming pared 4 bases from V and 5 bases from J, leaving 17 bases between. DNA of the CDR3: TGTGCCTGGATCCCGCGCCCACTGCAATATGGCTACACCTTC. Translated, it gives CAWIPRPLQYGYTF.

The genes are TRBV5-8 and TRBJ2-3; TRBD2 matches 9 bases. Germline V gene sequence: CDR1 SGHTS, CDR2 YDEGEE. The V segment lost 0 bases and the J segment 2 bases; nucleotides outside the gene matches: 7. The CDR3 is made up of 17 amino acids. The CDR3 DNA reads as TGTGCCAGCAGCTTGGTCTTAGCGGGAGTTGTCACAGATACGCAGTATTTT. It codes for CASSLVLAGVVTDTQYF.

CDR3 coding DNA: TGTGCCAGCAACATCAGGGATGGCTACACCTTC. This encodes CASNIRDGYTF. The chain is built from TRBV28 and TRBJ1-2, with a tentative D call TRBD1 (5 bases). Germline CDR1 reads MDHEN; CDR2 reads SYDVKM. The CDR3 is 11 amino acids. V was clipped by 7 bases and J by 6 bases, with 9 bases between them.

This sequence joins TRBV19 and TRBJ2-7; possible D gene TRBD1, 6 bases. CDR1 and CDR2 (germline): LNHDA, SQIVND (reference sequence). Trimming left V 5 bases short and J 0 bases short, with 14 bases between. This CDR3 comprises 15 residues. CDR3 bases: TGTGCCAGTAGTCAAACAGGGCCGAGCTCCTACGAGCAGTACTTC. Residues: CASSQTGPSSYEQYF.

The sample holds one count of this clone. The chain joins TRBV4-1 to TRBJ1-6, with D unresolved. This CDR3 comprises 18 residues. V lost 0 bases and J lost 0, with 12 bases in between. Germline V gene sequence: CDR1 MGHRA, CDR2 YSYEKL. Here the CDR3 DNA reads TGCGCCAGCAGCCAAGATTGGAGGGAAGCCTCCTATAATTCACCCCTCCACTTT. This gives the protein CASSQDWREASYNSPLHF.

The CDR3 is CAISESAGVEKLFF. CDR3 DNA: TGTGCCATCAGTGAGTCGGCCGGGGTCGAAAAACTGTTTTTT. The chain combines TRBV10-3 with TRBJ1-4; D not resolved. CDR3 length equals 14 residues. The V gene lost 0 bases and the J gene lost 8 bases, with 10 bases spanning the gap. Germline V lookup: CDR1 ENHRY, CDR2 SYGVKD.

The chain employs TRBV5-6 and TRBJ1-2; 9 nucleotides align to TRBD1. The CDR3 has 16 residues. The germline V gene encodes CDR1 SGHDT and CDR2 YYEEEE. Germline trimming cut 4 bases from V and 3 bases from J; bases unmatched to any gene: 10. The CDR3 coding sequence is TGTGCCAGCAGCAAAAGTGGGACAGGGACTTACTATGGCTACACCTTC. This encodes CASSKSGTGTYYGYTF. The full variable domain, in which reference TRBV5-6 and TRBJ1-2 provide the parts outside the CDR3, is DAGVTQSPTHLIKTRGQQVTLRCSPKSGHDTVSWYQQALGQGPQFIFQYYEEEERQRGNFPDRFSGHQFPNYSSELNVNALLLGDSALYLCASSKSGTGTYYGYTFGSGTRLTVV.

This clone has more than one count but fewer than ten. V is TRBV7-9 and J is TRBJ2-5; no clear D. Germline assignment: CDR1 SEHNR and CDR2 FQNEAQ (reference sequence). The CDR3 sequence is 12 residues long. The CDR3 sequence is CSAEKVRETQYF. CDR3 sequence (DNA): TGTTCCGCGGAGAAAGTTAGGGAGACCCAGTACTTC.

The chain couples TRBV9 to TRBJ1-2; 7 nucleotides align to TRBD1. This CDR3 is 15 amino acids long. Germline assignment: CDR1 SGDLS and CDR2 YYNGEE. V trimming: 6 bases; J trimming: 6 bases; junction bases outside the gene matches: 14. CDR3 sequence: CASTLSYRGEDGYTF. CDR3 nucleotides: TGTGCCAGCACCCTATCTTACAGGGGCGAGGATGGCTACACCTTC.

The genes are TRBV19 and TRBJ1-2, with a weak D call TRBD1 (5 bases). Trimming took off 2 bases at V and 2 bases at J, with 9 bases between the two ends. Looked up from germline, CDR1 is LNHDA and CDR2 is SQIVND (reference sequence). The CDR3 consists of 14 residues. The CDR3: CASSITRANYGYTF. The CDR3 nucleotides are TGTGCCAGTAGTATAACCAGGGCAAACTATGGCTACACCTTC. Full variable domain (rest looked up from reference TRBV19 and TRBJ1-2): DGGITQSPKYLFRKEGQNVTLSCEQNLNHDAMYWYRQDPGQGLRLIYYSQIVNDFQKGDIAEGYSVSREKKESFPLTVTSAQKNPTAFYLCASSITRANYGYTFGSGTRLTVV.

The chain couples TRBV6-1 to TRBJ2-1; 7 nucleotides match TRBD1. Germline V lookup: CDR1 MNHNS, CDR2 SASEGT. V lost 5 bases, J lost 4 bases, and 8 bases stayed unmatched. This CDR3 region has 15 residues. The CDR3, as DNA: TGTGCCAGCAGTTCGACAGGGACCCTGTACAATGAGCAGTTCTTC. Its protein product is CASSSTGTLYNEQFF.

The rearrangement uses TRBV4-3 and TRBJ2-1; 8 nucleotides align to TRBD2. The V gene's germline CDR1 is LGHNA and CDR2 YSLEER. The CDR3 extends over 15 amino acids. Germline trimming cut 4 bases from V and 3 bases from J; bases unmatched to any gene: 5. CDR3 DNA: TGCGCCAGCAGCCCCTCCAGCGGGAGCTACAATGAGCAGTTCTTC. This encodes CASSPSSGSYNEQFF.